This T cell receptor beta chain derives from a study of T cell responses to AZD1222 COVID-19 vaccine. Between the trimmed V and J ends, which lost 6 bases and 5 bases, there was a span of 17 bases. Germline CDR1 is SNHLY and CDR2 is FYNNEI. This CDR3 is 16 amino acids long. Libraries were prepared by immunoSEQ multiplex PCR; TCRdb keeps only in-frame clonotypes and omits some of them. Here the sample spans under 200,000 clones, around 92% being singletons. Broader study findings: Just 5 to 7 people given AZD1222 tested seropositive at baseline. Reports say nearly half of spike-specific TCRs go after unmutated variant regions. Regions 160-218 and 743-854 dominated among vaccine-associated CD4 TCRs spanning spike.

Details on this clone: Its antigen is as yet unknown.

This material consisted of peripheral blood, taken on day 0 of AZD1222 vaccination. The chain joins TRBV2 to TRBJ1-6, with D tentatively TRBD1 (6 bases). This TCR derives from an adult in good health. The CDR3 reads CASRSGGATNNSPLHF. The CDR3 DNA reads as TGTGCCAGCAGGTCGGGGGGGGCTACCAATAATTCACCCCTCCACTTT.